The rows below give T cell receptor beta chains drawn from one sample of a study of T-cell reconstitution after alpha-beta-depleted transplantation in children. TCRdb analysed the PCR reads with MiXCR anew, one entry per CDR3 protein. There are hundreds of thousands of distinct CDR3 sequences in the sample; around 18% occur only once, and around 3.3% lies in the top ten. The sequencing here drew on PBMCs from the stem cell graft donor, taken from the stem cell graft. These receptors all stem from a human donor who donated a stem cell graft to a child with acute lymphoblastic leukemia. The CDR3 runs from the conserved cysteine through the conserved F or W. The order of the fields is CDR3 protein, CDR3 DNA, J gene, D gene, V gene, clone size. A D gene is named only where the DNA matches it firmly. Only some rows state a clone size, as once, few, many or a class for expanded clones.

cdr3_aa: CASSPRQDGGEQYF
cdr3_nt: TGTGCCAGCTCACCTCGACAGGATGGCGGCGAGCAGTACTTC
j_call: TRBJ2-7
d_call: .
v_call: TRBV18
clone_size: .

cdr3_aa: CASSLAGAKETQYF
cdr3_nt: TGCGCCAGCAGCTTAGCGGGAGCAAAAGAGACCCAGTACTTC
j_call: TRBJ2-5
d_call: TRBD2
v_call: TRBV5-1
clone_size: .

cdr3_aa: CASSTGTVETQYF
cdr3_nt: TGTGCCAGCAGTACCGGGACGGTCGAGACCCAGTACTTC
j_call: TRBJ2-5
d_call: .
v_call: TRBV6-2/TRBV6-3
clone_size: .

cdr3_aa: CASSEGTLGYEQYF
cdr3_nt: TGTGCCAGCAGTGAAGGGACCCTTGGGTACGAGCAGTACTTC
j_call: TRBJ2-7
d_call: .
v_call: TRBV12-3/TRBV12-4
clone_size: few

cdr3_aa: CASSFWSGIQETQYF
cdr3_nt: TGCGCCAGCAGCTTTTGGAGCGGGATTCAAGAGACCCAGTACTTC
j_call: TRBJ2-5
d_call: TRBD2
v_call: TRBV5-1
clone_size: .

cdr3_aa: CASSQGGITYNEQFF
cdr3_nt: TGTGCCAGCTCCCAGGGCGGTATCACCTACAATGAGCAGTTCTTC
j_call: TRBJ2-1
d_call: .
v_call: TRBV21-1
clone_size: .

cdr3_aa: CASRGQGLGDNEQFF
cdr3_nt: TGTGCCAGCAGGGGACAGGGACTTGGGGACAATGAGCAGTTCTTC
j_call: TRBJ2-1
d_call: TRBD1
v_call: TRBV11-3
clone_size: few

cdr3_aa: CASSPPTRIEVDTQYF
cdr3_nt: TGTGCCAGCAGCCCACCTACTAGAATCGAGGTAGATACGCAGTATTTT
j_call: TRBJ2-3
d_call: .
v_call: TRBV4-2
clone_size: many

cdr3_aa: CASSEYSNQPQHF
cdr3_nt: TGTGCCAGCAGTGAGTATAGCAATCAGCCCCAGCATTTT
j_call: TRBJ1-5
d_call: .
v_call: TRBV6-1
clone_size: many

cdr3_aa: CSVLGTVLAKNIQYF
cdr3_nt: TGCAGTGTTCTCGGGACAGTCCTAGCCAAAAACATTCAGTACTTC
j_call: TRBJ2-4
d_call: TRBD1
v_call: TRBV20-1
clone_size: few

cdr3_aa: CASRAEAETQYF
cdr3_nt: TGCGCCAGCAGGGCGGAGGCGGAGACCCAGTACTTC
j_call: TRBJ2-5
d_call: .
v_call: TRBV5-1
clone_size: .

cdr3_aa: CASTGGGGQDYEQYF
cdr3_nt: TGTGCCAGCACGGGGGGTGGGGGACAGGACTACGAGCAGTACTTC
j_call: TRBJ2-7
d_call: .
v_call: TRBV12-3/TRBV12-4
clone_size: .

cdr3_aa: CASSTIAGEYEQFF
cdr3_nt: TGTGCCAGCAGTACTATAGCGGGAGAATACGAGCAGTTCTTC
j_call: TRBJ2-1
d_call: TRBD2
v_call: TRBV12-3/TRBV12-4
clone_size: few

cdr3_aa: CASSFRTGGLEAFF
cdr3_nt: TGCGCCAGCAGCTTTAGGACTGGGGGCTTGGAAGCTTTCTTT
j_call: TRBJ1-1
d_call: .
v_call: TRBV5-1
clone_size: few

cdr3_aa: CASSLSPHRRDSPLHF
cdr3_nt: TGTGCCAGCAGTTTATCCCCCCATCGTCGGGATTCACCCCTCCACTTT
j_call: TRBJ1-6
d_call: .
v_call: TRBV27
clone_size: .

cdr3_aa: CASSSKERSKETQYF
cdr3_nt: TGTGCCAGCAGCTCGAAGGAACGATCCAAAGAGACCCAGTACTTC
j_call: TRBJ2-5
d_call: .
v_call: TRBV7-9
clone_size: few

cdr3_aa: CASRAGTGIYGYTF
cdr3_nt: TGTGCCAGCAGAGCGGGGACAGGGATTTATGGCTACACCTTC
j_call: TRBJ1-2
d_call: TRBD1
v_call: TRBV5-4
clone_size: .

cdr3_aa: CASSFGGRHEQYF
cdr3_nt: TGTGCCAGCAGTTTTGGGGGGAGGCACGAGCAGTACTTC
j_call: TRBJ2-7
d_call: .
v_call: TRBV12-3/TRBV12-4
clone_size: few

cdr3_aa: CASSLREFHRYTF
cdr3_nt: TGTGCCAGCAGTTTAAGGGAGTTCCACCGCTACACCTTC
j_call: TRBJ1-2
d_call: .
v_call: TRBV12-3/TRBV12-4
clone_size: few

cdr3_aa: CASSQSGSRVKNIQYF
cdr3_nt: TGTGCCAGCAGTCAAAGCGGGAGTAGGGTCAAAAACATTCAGTACTTC
j_call: TRBJ2-4
d_call: TRBD2
v_call: TRBV3-1
clone_size: .

cdr3_aa: CASSGDDTGELFF
cdr3_nt: TGTGCCAGCAGCGGCGACGACACCGGGGAGCTGTTTTTT
j_call: TRBJ2-2
d_call: .
v_call: TRBV5-6
clone_size: few

cdr3_aa: CASSRTHLAGGPRYNEQFF
cdr3_nt: TGTGCCAGCAGCCGTACCCATCTAGCGGGAGGGCCGCGGTACAATGAGCAGTTCTTC
j_call: TRBJ2-1
d_call: TRBD2
v_call: TRBV14
clone_size: many

cdr3_aa: CASSYRTGSNQPQHF
cdr3_nt: TGTGCCAGCAGTTACAGGACAGGGAGCAATCAGCCCCAGCATTTT
j_call: TRBJ1-5
d_call: TRBD1
v_call: TRBV12-3/TRBV12-4
clone_size: few

cdr3_aa: CASSMGLTEAFF
cdr3_nt: TGCGCCAGCAGCATGGGTCTAACTGAAGCTTTCTTT
j_call: TRBJ1-1
d_call: .
v_call: TRBV5-1
clone_size: .

cdr3_aa: CASASTGAYEQYF
cdr3_nt: TGTGCCAGCGCTAGTACAGGGGCCTACGAGCAGTACTTC
j_call: TRBJ2-7
d_call: TRBD1
v_call: TRBV6-1
clone_size: .

cdr3_aa: CASRAISYEQYF
cdr3_nt: TGCGCCAGCAGGGCAATTTCCTACGAGCAGTACTTC
j_call: TRBJ2-7
d_call: .
v_call: TRBV5-1
clone_size: .

cdr3_aa: CSAGPAGSPNIQYF
cdr3_nt: TGCAGTGCTGGGCCAGCGGGCTCCCCTAACATTCAGTACTTC
j_call: TRBJ2-4
d_call: .
v_call: TRBV20-1
clone_size: .

cdr3_aa: CASSQSADTQYF
cdr3_nt: TGCGCCAGCAGCCAATCGGCAGATACGCAGTATTTT
j_call: TRBJ2-3
d_call: .
v_call: TRBV5-1
clone_size: .

cdr3_aa: CASSQRGDSYEQYF
cdr3_nt: TGTGCCAGCAGTCAGAGGGGAGACTCCTACGAGCAGTACTTC
j_call: TRBJ2-7
d_call: .
v_call: TRBV12-3/TRBV12-4
clone_size: few

cdr3_aa: CSVEDQAGLYNEHFF
cdr3_nt: TGCAGCGTTGAAGATCAAGCGGGACTCTACAATGAGCACTTCTTC
j_call: TRBJ2-1
d_call: TRBD2
v_call: TRBV29-1
clone_size: .

cdr3_aa: CASSQERSGGETQYF
cdr3_nt: TGCGCCAGCAGCCAAGAGCGTAGCGGCGGAGAGACCCAGTACTTC
j_call: TRBJ2-5
d_call: .
v_call: TRBV4-1
clone_size: .

cdr3_aa: CASSGEFQPQHF
cdr3_nt: TGTGCCAGCAGTGGGGAGTTTCAGCCCCAGCATTTT
j_call: TRBJ1-5
d_call: .
v_call: TRBV27
clone_size: few

cdr3_aa: CASSLTVGGTYNEQFF
cdr3_nt: TGTGCCAGCAGCTTAACGGTGGGGGGGACCTACAATGAGCAGTTCTTC
j_call: TRBJ2-1
d_call: TRBD2
v_call: TRBV7-3
clone_size: few

cdr3_aa: CATSQGKIGELFF
cdr3_nt: TGTGCCACCAGTCAAGGGAAAATCGGGGAGCTGTTTTTT
j_call: TRBJ2-2
d_call: .
v_call: TRBV15
clone_size: few

cdr3_aa: CSVSPGLTDTQYF
cdr3_nt: TGCAGCGTTTCCCCAGGCTTAACAGATACGCAGTATTTT
j_call: TRBJ2-3
d_call: .
v_call: TRBV29-1
clone_size: many

cdr3_aa: CASSLGIRASNEKLFF
cdr3_nt: TGCGCCAGCAGCTTGGGCATCCGGGCCTCTAATGAAAAACTGTTTTTT
j_call: TRBJ1-4
d_call: .
v_call: TRBV5-1
clone_size: .

cdr3_aa: CASSDRITDTQYF
cdr3_nt: TGCGCCAGCAGTGACAGGATCACAGATACGCAGTATTTT
j_call: TRBJ2-3
d_call: .
v_call: TRBV5-1
clone_size: .

cdr3_aa: CASSLGGIPPYEQYF
cdr3_nt: TGTGCCAGCAGCTTAGGTGGGATCCCACCCTACGAGCAGTACTTC
j_call: TRBJ2-7
d_call: .
v_call: TRBV7-9
clone_size: few

cdr3_aa: CASSPRTEAFF
cdr3_nt: TGTGCCAGCAGCCCCCGAACTGAAGCTTTCTTT
j_call: TRBJ1-1
d_call: .
v_call: TRBV7-9
clone_size: few

cdr3_aa: CASSLQGVGTDTQYF
cdr3_nt: TGTGCCAGCAGCTTACAGGGGGTCGGCACAGATACGCAGTATTTT
j_call: TRBJ2-3
d_call: TRBD1
v_call: TRBV7-8
clone_size: .

cdr3_aa: CASSLDRRPTYEQYF
cdr3_nt: TGTGCCAGCAGCTTAGATAGGCGCCCTACTTACGAGCAGTACTTC
j_call: TRBJ2-7
d_call: .
v_call: TRBV11-2
clone_size: few

cdr3_aa: CASSQGEDEQFF
cdr3_nt: TGTGCCAGTTCCCAGGGGGAGGATGAGCAGTTCTTC
j_call: TRBJ2-1
d_call: .
v_call: TRBV11-2
clone_size: few

cdr3_aa: CASSLAHRLGNTGELFF
cdr3_nt: TGTGCCAGCAGCTTGGCCCACAGGCTCGGGAACACCGGGGAGCTGTTTTTT
j_call: TRBJ2-2
d_call: .
v_call: TRBV5-5
clone_size: few

cdr3_aa: CSGIVLVNEQFF
cdr3_nt: TGCAGCGGCATAGTACTCGTTAATGAGCAGTTCTTC
j_call: TRBJ2-1
d_call: .
v_call: TRBV29-1
clone_size: .

cdr3_aa: CASRSSGTSSYNEQFF
cdr3_nt: TGTGCCAGCAGGAGTAGCGGGACAAGCTCCTACAATGAGCAGTTCTTC
j_call: TRBJ2-1
d_call: TRBD2
v_call: TRBV3-1
clone_size: .

cdr3_aa: CASSSRTSGNNEQFF
cdr3_nt: TGTGCCAGCAGCTCTCGGACTAGCGGTAACAATGAGCAGTTCTTC
j_call: TRBJ2-1
d_call: TRBD2
v_call: TRBV11-3
clone_size: .

cdr3_aa: CASRRFGPGNIQYF
cdr3_nt: TGTGCCAGCAGGCGGTTTGGGCCGGGAAACATTCAGTACTTC
j_call: TRBJ2-4
d_call: .
v_call: TRBV6-1
clone_size: few

cdr3_aa: CASSLREGGELFF
cdr3_nt: TGCGCCAGCAGCTTGAGAGAGGGCGGGGAGCTGTTTTTT
j_call: TRBJ2-2
d_call: .
v_call: TRBV5-1
clone_size: few

cdr3_aa: CASSLRGQNYGYTF
cdr3_nt: TGCGCCAGCAGCTTACGGGGGCAGAACTATGGCTACACCTTC
j_call: TRBJ1-2
d_call: .
v_call: TRBV5-1
clone_size: .

cdr3_aa: CASSSRIGGEQYF
cdr3_nt: TGTGCCAGCAGTTCTCGTATAGGCGGCGAGCAGTACTTC
j_call: TRBJ2-7
d_call: .
v_call: TRBV7-9
clone_size: few

cdr3_aa: CASREQPWYGYTF
cdr3_nt: TGTGCCAGCAGGGAACAGCCATGGTATGGCTACACCTTC
j_call: TRBJ1-2
d_call: .
v_call: TRBV6-2/TRBV6-3
clone_size: few

cdr3_aa: CASSGQGADEQYF
cdr3_nt: TGCGCCAGCAGCGGACAGGGGGCGGATGAGCAGTACTTC
j_call: TRBJ2-7
d_call: TRBD1
v_call: TRBV10-2
clone_size: .

cdr3_aa: CASSLIGGGDGYTF
cdr3_nt: TGCGCCAGCAGCTTGATCGGGGGCGGAGATGGCTACACCTTC
j_call: TRBJ1-2
d_call: .
v_call: TRBV5-1
clone_size: .

cdr3_aa: CASSGDTSGRTYNEQFF
cdr3_nt: TGTGCCAGCAGTGGAGATACTAGCGGGAGAACCTACAATGAGCAGTTCTTC
j_call: TRBJ2-1
d_call: TRBD2
v_call: TRBV25-1
clone_size: .

cdr3_aa: CASRERFLSHEQYF
cdr3_nt: TGTGCCAGCAGAGAGCGCTTTTTGTCCCACGAGCAGTACTTC
j_call: TRBJ2-7
d_call: .
v_call: TRBV2
clone_size: few

cdr3_aa: CASGLRTSGNEQFF
cdr3_nt: TGCGCCAGCGGTCTCAGGACTAGCGGTAATGAGCAGTTCTTC
j_call: TRBJ2-1
d_call: TRBD2
v_call: TRBV5-1
clone_size: .

cdr3_aa: CAWRSTGTTEAFF
cdr3_nt: TGTGCCTGGAGGTCGACAGGGACCACTGAAGCTTTCTTT
j_call: TRBJ1-1
d_call: TRBD1
v_call: TRBV30
clone_size: few

cdr3_aa: CASSTSEGEQYF
cdr3_nt: TGCGCCAGCAGCACTTCAGAAGGAGAGCAGTACTTC
j_call: TRBJ2-7
d_call: .
v_call: TRBV5-1
clone_size: .

cdr3_aa: CASSLRGEATEAFF
cdr3_nt: TGCGCCAGCAGCTTGAGGGGAGAGGCCACTGAAGCTTTCTTT
j_call: TRBJ1-1
d_call: .
v_call: TRBV5-1
clone_size: .